This TCR beta chain was identified during a study of T cells after yellow fever vaccination. Study at large: The SMART-Seq v4 Ultra Low Input method served to prepare the low-cell-number fractions.

Study observations and caveats: Just a small share of clonotypes turned up in the CD4 compartment as well as the CD8 compartment. Though it reached lower strength, the secondary response hit its peak faster, day 5 versus 15.

In regard to this clonotype: The antigen remains unidentified.

Trimming removed 4 bases at V and 7 bases at J, with 14 bases between. In germline, CDR1 is MNHEY, CDR2 SVGAGI. There are 13 residues in the CDR3. In TCRdb, the 5' RACE reads were re-called with MiXCR into one record per CDR3 protein. The sample yields some 260,000 distinct CDR3 sequences, about 5.2% seen once. The chain recombines TRBV6-5 with TRBJ2-7, with TRBD2 as a possible D gene (6 bases). The sample in question was CD4+ T cells sorted from PBMCs, obtained on the day of the yellow fever booster vaccination. The receptor comes from a young man who received the YFV17D yellow fever vaccine. The CDR3 here is CASSFGLLGEQYF. The CDR3 DNA sequence: TGTGCCAGCAGTTTCGGACTACTAGGGGAGCAGTACTTC.